This paragraph covers one T cell receptor (beta chain) sequence. Its antigen is not identified. This sample was taken from a study of vaccination and CD4 T cells after COVID-19. As for the study in general: Overlapping peptides of the spike proteins of SARS-CoV-2, HCoV-NL63, HCoV-OC43 and HCoV-229E were used for cell stimulation.

V lost 2 bases to trimming and J lost 0 bases, with 5 bases between them. In germline, CDR1 is MNHNS, CDR2 SASEGT. The CDR3 has 13 amino acids. The time point is: late sampling 161 to 241 days after vaccination in a few convalescent patients. The sample's treatment: 10-day PBMC culture with coronavirus spike peptide pools or control peptides (ViraFEST assay). Cultured CD4+ T cell DNA was sequenced using the Oncomine TCR Beta short-read assay. Each CDR3 protein is one row after TCRdb ran MiXCR on the PCR reads. The sample yields roughly 19,000 distinct CDR3 sequences, roughly two fifths seen once. The study, taken as a whole, reports: Only after vaccination were a median roughly 86% of convalescents' reactive clones seen. Spike mono-reactivity was shown by 304 of 307 vaccine-specific clones in convalescent patients.

The sample consisted of CD4+ T cells from blood, cultured in vitro, taken about 7 months after SARS-CoV-2 vaccination. The sequence was collected from a human donor who had recovered from COVID-19. This sequence joins TRBV6-1 and TRBJ2-7, with D uncertain. Here the CDR3 reads CASSEQPSYEQYF. The CDR3 DNA is TGTGCCAGCAGTGAACAGCCCTCCTACGAGCAGTACTTC.